This TCR beta chain was profiled in a study of T cells in Graves' hyperthyroidism and ophthalmopathy. Study results and caveats: A model using 13 V-J features told ophthalmopathy apart from stable hyperthyroidism.

J was trimmed by 1 base and V by 1 base; bases with no gene match: 15. This CDR3 is 20 amino acids long. The germline V gene has CDR1 SGHTA and CDR2 FQGNSA. It was uncontrolled infection, other autoimmune disease, pregnancy or lactation that excluded patients. With respect to this clonotype: The target antigen is unknown.

Amplification of TCR beta CDR3 regions was performed using RNA transcripts as template. Carried out on the TCR CDR3, a first-round RT-PCR used the HTBI primer set. MiXCR, applied by TCRdb to the multiplex PCR reads, yields one record per CDR3 protein. The sample carries around 100,000 distinct CDR3 sequences, 40% to 50% recorded once. The receptor comes from a man aged 35-49 years with Graves' hyperthyroidism. Sequencing was done on a sample of blood. The rearrangement uses TRBV7-2 and TRBJ2-2, with 7 nucleotides matching TRBD2. CDR3 sequence: CASSLDLGRGTLVNTGELFF. The CDR3 nucleotides are TGTGCCAGCAGCTTAGATTTGGGGAGGGGCACACTCGTGAACACCGGGGAGCTGTTTTTT.